Shown below are 23 T cell receptor beta chains from a single sample sequenced in a study of blood T cell repertoires in COVID-19. Assay: immunoSEQ multiplex PCR; the TCRdb copy retains only in-frame clones and omits some. The sample shows more than 200,000 clones, approximately 80% of them seen only once. Sample: PBMCs or T cells enriched from blood (not recorded which). All receptors come from a man aged 60-69 years who had recovered from COVID-19.

The V gene is TRBV27, the J gene TRBJ1-2; 9 nucleotides match TRBD1. CDR3 length: 16 residues. Looked up from germline, CDR1 is MNHEY and CDR2 is SMNVEV (reference sequence). V shed 5 bases, J shed 3 bases, and the junction held 10 bases outside the gene matches. This CDR3 is CASSARLGQGHYGYTF. For the CDR3, the DNA is TGTGCCAGCAGTGCTAGGTTGGGACAGGGCCACTATGGCTACACCTTC.

In its sample, this clone was seen once. The J gene is TRBJ1-6, the V gene TRBV7-8, with TRBD1 as a possible D gene (6 bases). With 1 base removed from V and 7 bases from J, the gap between germline ends came to 8 bases. This CDR3 contains 14 residues. CDR1 is SGHVS and CDR2 is FQNEAQ in the germline V gene. CDR3 DNA: TGTGCCAGCAGCTTAGTAGGGGGAAATTCACCCCTCCACTTT. Amino acid sequence: CASSLVGGNSPLHF.

This clone occurred a few times. The CDR3: CASSQKTGALYEQYF. CDR3 bases: TGTGCCAGCAGCCAGAAGACAGGGGCTCTCTACGAGCAGTACTTC. This sequence joins TRBV4-2 and TRBJ2-7, with TRBD1 matching 8 bases. Trimming removed 3 bases from V and 3 bases from J; junction bases left unmatched: 7. The CDR3 runs 15 residues. CDR1 is LGHNA and CDR2 is YNFKEQ in the germline V gene.

There are a few counts of this clone. As DNA, the CDR3 is TGTGCCAGCAGTTTCCGGGACAGGGGGTTCTTCGGTGCTACAGATACGCAGTATTTT. Translated, it gives CASSFRDRGFFGATDTQYF. The chain employs TRBV27 and TRBJ2-3; 11 positions match TRBD1. From germline, CDR1 is MNHEY and CDR2 SMNVEV (reference sequence). With 3 bases clipped from V and 3 bases from J, the junction kept 14 bases outside the gene matches. The CDR3 runs to 19 residues.

This chain uses TRBV11-2 with TRBJ1-1; no clear D gene. The CDR3 length is 16 residues. Germline V lookup: CDR1 SGHAT, CDR2 FQNNGV. V was shortened by 6 bases and J by 1 base, with 18 bases between the two germline ends. The CDR3 region is CASSPRAGMGNTEAFF. The CDR3 DNA is TGTGCCAGCAGTCCAAGGGCGGGGATGGGGAACACTGAAGCTTTCTTT.

The chain employs TRBV12-5 and TRBJ1-5; TRBD1 matches 9 bases. The CDR3 spans 16 residues. Germline V gene data show CDR1 as LGHNT and CDR2 as FRNRAP. V was pared by 6 bases and J by 1 base, with 7 bases of the junction left unmatched. The CDR3, as DNA: TGTGCTAGTGGCACCGACAGGGGGAGAAGCAATCAGCCCCAGCATTTT. Its protein product is CASGTDRGRSNQPQHF.

The chain combines TRBV4-2 with TRBJ2-1; unclear D gene. CDR3 length equals 17 residues. V gave up 0 bases and J gave up 2 bases, with 14 bases separating them. CDR1 and CDR2 (germline): LGHNA, YNFKEQ. The CDR3 region has the DNA TGTGCCAGCAGCCAAGATAGCCAGTTTACGGCCTACAATGAGCAGTTCTTC. It codes for CASSQDSQFTAYNEQFF.

J is TRBJ2-2 and V is TRBV19; D is perhaps TRBD1 (6 bases). V lost 10 bases and J 3 bases, leaving 12 bases between the germline ends. CDR3 size: 13 residues. Germline V gene lookup returns CDR1 LNHDA and CDR2 SQIVND (reference sequence). In nucleotides, the CDR3 is TGTGCCACCCTCGGACAGTACACCGGGGAGCTGTTTTTT. This gives the protein CATLGQYTGELFF.

This clone was seen only once. V is TRBV5-1 and J is TRBJ1-1; the match to TRBD1 covers 7 bases. The germline CDR1 and CDR2 sequences are SGHRS and YFSETQ. Trimming took 0 bases from V and 0 from J; bases not matched to a gene: 5. This CDR3 is 16 amino acids long. CDR3 sequence (DNA): TGCGCCAGCAGCTTGGGGGGACAGCTCATGAACACTGAAGCTTTCTTT. It is translated as CASSLGGQLMNTEAFF.

The chain carries TRBV11-2 and TRBJ1-2; TRBD1 is a possible D gene (5 bases). The V gene lost 3 bases and the J gene lost 3 bases, with 8 bases spanning the gap. CDR1 SGHAT and CDR2 FQNNGV come from the germline V gene. The CDR3 contains 13 residues. The CDR3 protein is CASSFARDYGYTF. DNA of the CDR3: TGTGCCAGCAGCTTTGCCAGGGACTATGGCTACACCTTC.

This clone showed up just once. The chain uses TRBV18 and TRBJ2-1, with 8 nucleotides matching TRBD2. Trimming cost V 6 bases and J 4 bases; bases outside gene matches: 8. The germline CDR1 and CDR2 sequences are KGHSH and LQKENI. This CDR3 region has 15 residues. CDR3 nucleotides: TGTGCCAGCTCTGTAGGGAGCGGGGGATACAATGAGCAGTTCTTC. This sequence encodes CASSVGSGGYNEQFF.

The chain is built from TRBV7-2 and TRBJ2-5; weak D call: TRBD1 (5 bases). The CDR3 spans 18 residues. Germline CDR1 is SGHTA and CDR2 is FQGNSA. Trimming shortened V by 2 bases and J by 5 bases, and 24 bases separated the two germline ends. In DNA, the CDR3 is TGTGCCAGCAGCTTAACTGCTGGCCCACCAGGGATAGGGGAGACCCAGTACTTC. The encoded protein is CASSLTAGPPGIGETQYF.

V and J are TRBV5-1 and TRBJ1-6, with D hard to call. Trimming took off 0 bases at V and 0 bases at J, with 10 bases between the two ends. Germline CDR1 and CDR2: SGHRS and YFSETQ. The CDR3 loop spans 17 amino acids. In DNA, the CDR3 is TGCGCCAGCAGCTTGGGTGTCGGGAGCTCCTATAATTCACCCCTCCACTTT. This codes for CASSLGVGSSYNSPLHF.

V is TRBV19 and J is TRBJ1-6; TRBD1 might be the D (6 bases). Trimming stripped 5 bases from V and 8 bases from J, with 13 bases between. The CDR3 is made up of 14 amino acids. CDR1 is LNHDA, CDR2 SQIVND, per germline (reference sequence). The CDR3 loop reads CASSQQGGYSPLHF. CDR3 sequence (DNA): TGTGCCAGTAGTCAACAGGGTGGGTATTCACCCCTCCACTTT.

This chain uses TRBV7-2 with TRBJ1-2, with 9 bases fitting TRBD1. The CDR3 spans 13 residues. CDR1 and CDR2 (germline): SGHTA, FQGNSA. The ends lost 5 bases at V and 8 bases at J; junction bases unmatched: 6. The DNA for the CDR3 is TGTGCCAGCAGCCAACAGGGGGCGCGCGGCTACACCTTC. It encodes CASSQQGARGYTF.

The CDR3 DNA reads as TGTGCCAGCAGTCGGTCGGAGGGAAACACCATATATTTT. Protein product: CASSRSEGNTIYF. The chain links TRBV12-3 or TRBV12-4 to TRBJ1-3; no clear D. V lost 5 bases to trimming and J lost 4 bases, with 9 bases between them. The CDR3 is 13 amino acids.

The chain carries TRBV5-4 and TRBJ1-6; 7 bases fit TRBD1. Losses at the gene ends were 4 bases for V and 9 bases for J; bases not matched to a gene: 10. CDR3 size: 15 residues. Per the germline V gene, CDR1 is SGHNT and CDR2 is YYREEE (reference sequence). As DNA, the CDR3 is TGTGCCAGCAGCGTTAACAGGGGAGAGGGTTCACCCCTCCACTTT. Residues: CASSVNRGEGSPLHF.

This chain links TRBV5-4 with TRBJ2-3; possibly TRBD2 for D (6 bases). Trimming left V 4 bases short and J 3 bases short, with 9 bases between. Germline V gene data show CDR1 as SGHNT and CDR2 as YYREEE (reference sequence). This CDR3 region has 13 residues. The CDR3 here is CASSQRGTDTQYF. The CDR3, as DNA: TGTGCCAGCAGCCAACGGGGGACAGATACGCAGTATTTT.

This chain joins TRBV3-1 (or the pseudogene TRBV3-2) and TRBJ1-2, with 8 nucleotides matching TRBD1. This CDR3 comprises 17 residues. Per germline, CDR1 LGHDT and CDR2 YNNKEL (reference sequence). Losses at the gene ends were 2 bases for V and 4 bases for J; bases not matched to a gene: 12. The CDR3 DNA follows: TGTGCCAGCAGCCAAAACCTTAGGACAGGGACGGGCTATGGCTACACCTTC. It encodes CASSQNLRTGTGYGYTF.

The V call is TRBV5-1, the J call TRBJ1-6; unclear D gene. The CDR3 sequence is 14 residues long. Trimming cost V 3 bases and J 5 bases, with 9 bases left between them. Germline assignment: CDR1 SGHRS and CDR2 YFSETQ. The CDR3 sequence: CASSYGSDNSPLHF. CDR3 DNA sequence: TGCGCCAGCAGCTACGGGTCTGATAATTCACCCCTCCACTTT.

This chain links TRBV4-2 with TRBJ1-4; no definite D call. V lost 2 bases and J lost 0, with 7 bases in between. The CDR3 is 15 amino acids. Germline V CDR1 and CDR2: LGHNA, YNFKEQ. CDR3: CASSQLTATNEKLFF. The CDR3 DNA sequence: TGTGCCAGCAGCCAACTAACTGCAACTAATGAAAAACTGTTTTTT.

This clone was detected only a few times. The V call is TRBV6-5, the J call TRBJ1-1; no clear D gene. V lost 6 bases and J lost 3, with 17 bases in between. There are 15 residues in the CDR3. The germline V gene has CDR1 MNHEY and CDR2 SVGAGI. CDR3 residues: CASSYRVPRDTEAFF. CDR3 coding DNA: TGTGCCAGCAGCTACCGGGTCCCACGGGACACTGAAGCTTTCTTT.

J is TRBJ1-5 and V is TRBV4-3; perhaps TRBD1 as D (5 bases). V was trimmed by 0 bases and J by 3 bases, leaving 15 bases between them. This CDR3 comprises 17 residues. Germline V gene lookup returns CDR1 LGHNA and CDR2 YSLEER. The CDR3 region is CASSQEWGGTNNQPQHF. CDR3 nucleotide sequence: TGCGCCAGCAGCCAAGAATGGGGGGGGACGAACAATCAGCCCCAGCATTTT.